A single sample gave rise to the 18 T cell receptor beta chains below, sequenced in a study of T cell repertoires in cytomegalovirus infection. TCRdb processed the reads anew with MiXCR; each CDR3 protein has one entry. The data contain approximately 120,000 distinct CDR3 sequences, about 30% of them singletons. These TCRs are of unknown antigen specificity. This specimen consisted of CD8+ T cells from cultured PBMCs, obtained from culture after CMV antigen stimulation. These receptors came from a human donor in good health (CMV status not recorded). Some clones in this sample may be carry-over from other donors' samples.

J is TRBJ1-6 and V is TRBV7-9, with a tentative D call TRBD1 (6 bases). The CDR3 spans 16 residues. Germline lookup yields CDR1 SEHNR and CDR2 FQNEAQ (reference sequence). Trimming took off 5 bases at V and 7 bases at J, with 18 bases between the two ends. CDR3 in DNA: TGTGCCAGCAGCGTTTCTCCAGGGGTGGAGAATTCACCCCTCCACTTT. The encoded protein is CASSVSPGVENSPLHF.

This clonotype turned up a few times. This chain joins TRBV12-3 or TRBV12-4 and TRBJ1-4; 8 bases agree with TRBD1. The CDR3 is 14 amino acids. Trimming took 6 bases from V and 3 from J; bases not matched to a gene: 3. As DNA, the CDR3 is TGTGCCAGCAGCAGGGACAGGTCTAATGAAAAACTGTTTTTT. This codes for CASSRDRSNEKLFF.

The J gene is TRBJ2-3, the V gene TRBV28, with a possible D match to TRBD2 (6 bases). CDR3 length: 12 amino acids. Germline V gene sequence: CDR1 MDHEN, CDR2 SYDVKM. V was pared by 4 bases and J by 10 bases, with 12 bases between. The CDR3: CASSYGPGAQYF. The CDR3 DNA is TGTGCCAGCAGTTACGGGCCGGGGGCGCAGTATTTT.

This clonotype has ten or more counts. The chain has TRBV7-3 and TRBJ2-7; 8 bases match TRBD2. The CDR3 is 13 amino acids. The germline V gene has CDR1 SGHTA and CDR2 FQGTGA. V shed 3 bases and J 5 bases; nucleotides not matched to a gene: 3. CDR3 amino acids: CASSLSGGNEQYF. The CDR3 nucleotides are TGTGCCAGCAGCTTGTCGGGAGGGAACGAGCAGTACTTC.

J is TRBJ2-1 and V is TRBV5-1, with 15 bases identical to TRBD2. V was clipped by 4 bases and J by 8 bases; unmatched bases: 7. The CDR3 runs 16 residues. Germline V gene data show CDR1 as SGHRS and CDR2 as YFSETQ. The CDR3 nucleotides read TGCGCCAGCAGCCCTGGACTAGCGGGGGGGCTCGATGAGCAGTTCTTC. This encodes CASSPGLAGGLDEQFF.

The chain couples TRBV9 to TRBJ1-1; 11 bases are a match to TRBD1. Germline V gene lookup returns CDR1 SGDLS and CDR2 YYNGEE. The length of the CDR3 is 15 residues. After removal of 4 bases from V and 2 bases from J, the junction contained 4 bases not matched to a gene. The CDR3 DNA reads TGTGCCAGCAGCCAGTGGACAGGGGGCAACACTGAAGCTTTCTTT. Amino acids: CASSQWTGGNTEAFF.

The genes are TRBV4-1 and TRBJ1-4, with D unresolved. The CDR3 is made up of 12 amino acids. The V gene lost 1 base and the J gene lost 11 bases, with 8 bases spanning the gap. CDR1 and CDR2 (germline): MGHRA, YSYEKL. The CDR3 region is CASSQVESKLFF. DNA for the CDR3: TGCGCCAGCAGCCAAGTCGAGAGCAAACTGTTTTTT.

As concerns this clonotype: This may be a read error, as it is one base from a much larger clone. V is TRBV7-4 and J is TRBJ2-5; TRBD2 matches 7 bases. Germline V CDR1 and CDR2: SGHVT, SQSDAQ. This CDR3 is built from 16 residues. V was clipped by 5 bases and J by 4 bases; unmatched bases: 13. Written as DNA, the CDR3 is TGTGCCAGCAGCGCCGCGGGAGCGGCTAACATAGAGACCCAGTACTTC. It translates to CASSAAGAANIETQYF.

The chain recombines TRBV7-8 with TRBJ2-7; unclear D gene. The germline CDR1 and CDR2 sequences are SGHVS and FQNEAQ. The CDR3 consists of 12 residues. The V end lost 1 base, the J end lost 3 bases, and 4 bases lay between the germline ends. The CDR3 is CASSLGDYEQYF. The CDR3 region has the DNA TGTGCCAGCAGCTTAGGGGACTACGAGCAGTACTTC.

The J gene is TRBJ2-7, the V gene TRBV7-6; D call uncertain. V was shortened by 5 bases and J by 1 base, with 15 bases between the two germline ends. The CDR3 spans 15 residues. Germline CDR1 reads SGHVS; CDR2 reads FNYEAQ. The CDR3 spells CASSPSLTGSYEQYF. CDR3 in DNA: TGTGCCAGCAGCCCCTCCCTCACCGGTTCCTACGAGCAGTACTTC. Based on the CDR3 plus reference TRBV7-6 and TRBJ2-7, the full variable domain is GAGVSQSPRYKVTKRGQDVALRCDPISGHVSLYWYRQALGQGPEFLTYFNYEAQQDKSGLPNDRFSAERPEGSISTLTIQRTEQRDSAMYRCASSPSLTGSYEQYFGPGTRLTVT.

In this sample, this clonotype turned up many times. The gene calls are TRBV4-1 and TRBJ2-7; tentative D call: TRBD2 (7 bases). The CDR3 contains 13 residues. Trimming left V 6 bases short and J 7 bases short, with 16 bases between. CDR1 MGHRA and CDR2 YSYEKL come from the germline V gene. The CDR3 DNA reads TGCGCCAGCAGTGACACAGGGAGGGGGGAGCAGTACTTC. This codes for CASSDTGRGEQYF.

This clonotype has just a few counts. This chain's CDR3 is CASSYGTGNEKLFF. The CDR3 nucleotides read TGTGCCAGCAGTTACGGGACGGGTAATGAAAAACTGTTTTTT. The rearrangement links TRBV6-1 to TRBJ1-4; a weak D match, TRBD1 (5 bases). Per the germline V gene, CDR1 is MNHNS and CDR2 is SASEGT. V dropped 5 bases and J dropped 4 bases, with 11 bases sitting between them. This CDR3 spans 14 amino acids.

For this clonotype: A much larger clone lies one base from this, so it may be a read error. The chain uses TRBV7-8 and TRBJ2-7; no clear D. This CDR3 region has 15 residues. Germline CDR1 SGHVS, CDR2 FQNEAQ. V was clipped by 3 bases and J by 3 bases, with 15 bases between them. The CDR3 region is CASSFTHVTVYEQYF. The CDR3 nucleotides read TGTGCCAGCAGCTTTACCCATGTTACCGTCTACGAGCAGTACTTC.

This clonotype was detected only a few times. CDR3 sequence (DNA): TGTGCCAGCAGCCGGGGACTAGCGGGGGCCGACTACTACGAGCAGTACTTC. Translating gives CASSRGLAGADYYEQYF. The chain carries TRBV7-9 and TRBJ2-7; 14 bases are a match to TRBD2. V trimming: 5 bases; J trimming: 3 bases; junction bases outside the gene matches: 9. This CDR3 spans 17 amino acids. Germline V gives CDR1 SEHNR, CDR2 FQNEAQ (reference sequence).

The CDR3 loop reads CASSQQHNEKLFF. As DNA, the CDR3 is TGCGCCAGCAGCCAGCAGCACAATGAAAAACTGTTTTTT. The chain uses TRBV4-1 and TRBJ1-4; no reliable D call. Between the trimmed V and J ends, which lost 3 bases and 5 bases, there was a span of 7 bases. CDR3 length equals 13 residues. Germline V gene data show CDR1 as MGHRA and CDR2 as YSYEKL.

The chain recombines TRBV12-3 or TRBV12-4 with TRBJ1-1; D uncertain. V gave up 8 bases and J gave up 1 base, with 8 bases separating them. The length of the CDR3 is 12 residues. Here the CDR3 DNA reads TGTGCCAGCCTGCGGGGGAACACTGAAGCTTTCTTT. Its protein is CASLRGNTEAFF.

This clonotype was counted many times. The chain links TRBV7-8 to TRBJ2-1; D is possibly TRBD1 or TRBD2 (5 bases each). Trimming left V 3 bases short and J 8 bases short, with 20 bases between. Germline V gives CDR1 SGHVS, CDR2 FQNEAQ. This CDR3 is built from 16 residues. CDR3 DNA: TGTGCCAGCAGCTTTCCTTCCGGGACCCCGGCGGATGAGCAGTTCTTC. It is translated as CASSFPSGTPADEQFF. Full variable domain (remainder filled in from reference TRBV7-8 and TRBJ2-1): GAGVSQSPRYKVAKRGQDVALRCDPISGHVSLFWYQQALGQGPEFLTYFQNEAQLDKSGLPSDRFFAERPEGSVSTLKIQRTQQEDSAVYLCASSFPSGTPADEQFFGPGTRLTVL.

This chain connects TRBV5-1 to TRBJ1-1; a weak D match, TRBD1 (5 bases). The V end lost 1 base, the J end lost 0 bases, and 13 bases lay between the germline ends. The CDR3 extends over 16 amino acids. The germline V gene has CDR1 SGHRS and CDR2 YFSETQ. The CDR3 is CASSLILGDMNTEAFF. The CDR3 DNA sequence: TGCGCCAGCAGCTTGATTTTGGGGGATATGAACACTGAAGCTTTCTTT. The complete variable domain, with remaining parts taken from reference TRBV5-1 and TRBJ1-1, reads KAGVTQTPRYLIKTRGQQVTLSCSPISGHRSVSWYQQTPGQGLQFLFEYFSETQRNKGNFPGRFSGRQFSNSRSEMNVSTLELGDSALYLCASSLILGDMNTEAFFGQGTRLTVV.